This T cell receptor (beta chain) was identified in a study of cytomegalovirus exposure and HLA in healthy donors. The wider study: Researchers found that 81% of 300 to 450 genotyped donors fell within the Caucasian-associated ancestry cluster.

This clone was detected only a few times. Its antigen is undetermined. The study, taken as a whole, reports: A reported reduction in N-insertions relative to the roughly 640-donor mean was seen in an Asian-associated ancestry cluster in a later analysis. Investigators reported under 200 TCR beta chains as tied to cytomegalovirus.

The PCR used 60 Vbeta and 13 Jbeta primers. Here immunoSEQ multiplex PCR was the method, and the copy in TCRdb shows in-frame clones only, minus some. This sample has about 110,000 clones, with more than 65% found just once. The CDR3 is 12 amino acids. V lost 4 bases and J lost 3, with 7 bases in between. Germline V gene data show CDR1 as MNHNY and CDR2 as SVGAGI (reference sequence). V usage is TRBV6-6 and J usage is TRBJ2-7; weak D call: TRBD2 (6 bases). Material: PBMCs. The clonotype originates from a man younger than 45 in good health and CMV-seropositive. CDR3 DNA sequence: TGTGCCAGCAGTTCCGGGGGCTACGAGCAGTACTTC. Translation: CASSSGGYEQYF.